The 29 T cell receptor beta chains listed next were all sequenced from one sample in a study of OX40 agonist ivuxolimab in advanced cancers. Measured with immunoSEQ multiplex PCR; TCRdb has only the in-frame clones, and not every one. The sample contains about 87,000 clones, 85% to 90% of which appear only once. The sequenced sample was CD4+ or CD8+ T cells sorted from blood, obtained in a trial of the OX40 agonist ivuxolimab. Receptors originate from an adult with an advanced solid tumor such as melanoma, head and neck, liver or kidney cancer.

This chain uses TRBV7-2 with TRBJ2-3; TRBD2 matches at 7 bases. Germline V CDR1 and CDR2: SGHTA, FQGNSA. CDR3 length: 16 amino acids. Trimming cost V 5 bases and J 0 bases; bases outside gene matches: 8. As DNA, the CDR3 is TGTGCCAGCAGCCCTAGCGGAGGGGCTAGCACAGATACGCAGTATTTT. Residues: CASSPSGGASTDTQYF.

This chain uses TRBV11-1 with TRBJ1-6; D unclear. This CDR3 has 17 amino acids. Trimming removed 3 bases at V and 0 bases at J, with 12 bases between. Looked up from germline, CDR1 is SGHAT and CDR2 is FQDESV (reference sequence). The DNA of the CDR3 is TGTGCCAGCAGCTTTACTGCCCGGAGCTCCTATAATTCACCCCTCCACTTT. This sequence encodes CASSFTARSSYNSPLHF.

The V and J genes are TRBV6-1 and TRBJ1-1; the match to TRBD1 covers 7 bases. Germline values: CDR1 MNHNS, CDR2 SASEGT. The CDR3 is made up of 15 amino acids. Trimming took 5 bases from V and 0 from J; bases not matched to a gene: 6. The CDR3 spells CASSSQGQMNTEAFF. The DNA for the CDR3 is TGTGCCAGCAGTAGCCAGGGACAGATGAACACTGAAGCTTTCTTT.

The chain employs TRBV18 and TRBJ1-5, with D unresolved. This CDR3 spans 12 amino acids. V dropped 3 bases and J dropped 4 bases, with 4 bases sitting between them. CDR1 KGHSH and CDR2 LQKENI come from the germline V gene. The CDR3 DNA reads TGTGCCAGCTCACCGGTGAATCAGCCCCAGCATTTT. It yields the protein CASSPVNQPQHF.

This chain connects TRBV2 to TRBJ2-5, with 9 bases that match TRBD2. The end of the DNA fits TRBJ2-7 better, so the J call may be wrong. This CDR3 contains 13 residues. CDR1 is SNHLY, CDR2 FYNNEI, per germline. CDR3 bases: TGTGCCAGAAGACTAGCGGCTTCCTACGAGCAGTACTTC. Protein sequence: CARRLAASYEQYF.

The chain employs TRBV7-2 and TRBJ1-6; no clear D gene. Trimming took 5 bases from V and 7 from J, leaving 12 bases between them. The CDR3 is 14 residues long. Germline V gene data show CDR1 as SGHTA and CDR2 as FQGNSA. CDR3 region: CASSQRQSNSPLHF. CDR3 nucleotides: TGTGCCAGCAGCCAGAGGCAGTCAAATTCACCCCTCCACTTT.

Here the CDR3 reads CASSDTIRGSYGYTF. CDR3 bases: TGTGCCAGCAGTGACACTATCCGGGGTTCCTATGGCTACACCTTC. The chain combines TRBV6-1 with TRBJ1-2; D is unresolved. Germline lookup yields CDR1 MNHNS and CDR2 SASEGT. The CDR3 length is 15 residues. V shed 3 bases and J shed 4 bases, with 15 bases lying between them.

V usage is TRBV7-9 and J usage is TRBJ2-7; D perhaps matches TRBD1 (6 bases). The CDR3 contains 15 residues. CDR1 is SEHNR, CDR2 FQNEAQ, per germline (reference sequence). Trimming removed 5 bases at V and 2 bases at J, with 16 bases between. The CDR3 region is CASSPQGSPAYEQYF. The CDR3, as DNA: TGTGCCAGCAGCCCTCAGGGGTCCCCCGCCTACGAGCAGTACTTC.

A note on this clone: The same CDR3 arises from other DNA sequences in this sample as well. The chain combines TRBV2 with TRBJ1-4; 10 nucleotides agree with TRBD1. After removal of 4 bases from V and 7 bases from J, the junction contained 3 bases not matched to a gene. CDR1 and CDR2 (germline): SNHLY, FYNNEI. This CDR3 contains 14 residues. CDR3 in amino acids: CASSGQGAGEKLFF. The CDR3 DNA is TGTGCCAGCAGTGGACAGGGGGCTGGTGAAAAACTGTTTTTT. Full variable domain (outside the CDR3, taken from reference TRBV2 and TRBJ1-4): EPEVTQTPSHQVTQMGQEVILRCVPISNHLYFYWYRQILGQKVEFLVSFYNNEISEKSEIFDDQFSVERPDGSNFTLKIRSTKLEDSAMYFCASSGQGAGEKLFFGSGTQLSVL.

The V call is TRBV5-4, the J call TRBJ2-3; D may match TRBD1 or TRBD2 (5 bases each). With 4 bases removed from V and 2 bases from J, the gap between germline ends came to 17 bases. This CDR3 has 16 amino acids. Looked up from germline, CDR1 is SGHNT and CDR2 is YYREEE (reference sequence). DNA for the CDR3: TGTGCCAGCAGCGGCTCGGGACGGATCCCCACAGATACGCAGTATTTT. Its translation: CASSGSGRIPTDTQYF.

This clone was recorded once. V and J are TRBV18 and TRBJ2-5, with D unclear. TRBJ2-7 explains the end of the DNA better; the J call may be wrong. In germline, CDR1 is KGHSH, CDR2 LQKENI. This CDR3 has 11 amino acids. The CDR3 bases are TGTGCCAGCTCACCGGGATACGAGCAGTACTTC. This gives the protein CASSPGYEQYF.

V usage is TRBV4-3 and J usage is TRBJ2-2; 9 nucleotides match TRBD1. CDR1 and CDR2 from the germline V gene are LGHNA and YSLEER. V shed 0 bases, J shed 5 bases, and the junction held 7 bases outside the gene matches. The CDR3 covers 17 residues. The CDR3 nucleotides are TGCGCCAGCAGCCAAGAAGGGACAGGGTTTAGGACCGGGGAGCTGTTTTTT. It specifies CASSQEGTGFRTGELFF.

The CDR3 nucleotides read TGTGCCAGCAGCTTAGATGAAGGAGCAGCAAAAGGGATTAGCTATGGCTACACCTTC. This sequence encodes CASSLDEGAAKGISYGYTF. J is TRBJ1-2 and V is TRBV11-3; the D is unclear. The CDR3 runs to 19 residues. Trimming took off 0 bases at V and 4 bases at J, with 24 bases between the two ends. CDR1 SGHNT and CDR2 YENEEA come from the germline V gene.

The chain links TRBV5-4 to TRBJ2-3; the match to TRBD1 covers 7 bases. V was pared by 4 bases and J by 4 bases, with 6 bases of the junction left unmatched. Germline CDR1 reads SGHNT; CDR2 reads YYREEE (reference sequence). The CDR3 runs to 14 residues. The CDR3 DNA follows: TGTGCCAGCAGCGTCCACAGGGGCCCAGATACGCAGTATTTT. It is translated as CASSVHRGPDTQYF. Full variable domain (remainder filled in from reference TRBV5-4 and TRBJ2-3): ETGVTQSPTHLIKTRGQQVTLRCSSQSGHNTVSWYQQALGQGPQFIFQYYREEENGRGNFPPRFSGLQFPNYSSELNVNALELDDSALYLCASSVHRGPDTQYFGPGTRLTVL.

This clone was observed a few times. The chain is built from TRBV19 and TRBJ1-6, with 9 nucleotides matching TRBD1. Per germline, CDR1 LNHDA and CDR2 SQIVND (reference sequence). The CDR3 spans 14 residues. The ends lost 7 bases at V and 10 bases at J; junction bases unmatched: 8. The CDR3 reads CASTSQGARSPLHF. Written as DNA, the CDR3 is TGTGCCAGTACTTCACAGGGGGCGCGGTCACCCCTCCACTTT.

This clone came up a few times. The gene calls are TRBV18 and TRBJ2-1; TRBD2 matches at 8 bases. Trimming took 4 bases from V and 0 from J; bases not matched to a gene: 8. The germline V gene encodes CDR1 KGHSH and CDR2 LQKENI. The CDR3 spans 17 residues. DNA of the CDR3: TGTGCCAGCTCACGGCGTCCGGGGACTAGCTCCTACAATGAGCAGTTCTTC. Residues: CASSRRPGTSSYNEQFF.

The chain uses TRBV7-9 and TRBJ2-2; the D gene could be TRBD1 or TRBD2 (7 bases each). CDR1 is SEHNR, CDR2 FQNEAQ, per germline (reference sequence). This CDR3 spans 15 amino acids. Trimming removed 4 bases from V and 6 bases from J, with 15 bases in between. CDR3 sequence (DNA): TGTGCCAGCAGCTCCCAGGGGGGGTTGGCCGGGGAGCTGTTTTTT. This sequence encodes CASSSQGGLAGELFF.

The CDR3 nucleotides read TGTGCCAGCTCACCACGGGGGGGGAGCTACAATGAGCAGTTCTTC. It codes for CASSPRGGSYNEQFF. The chain uses TRBV18 and TRBJ2-1, with 7 bases lining up with TRBD2. The trim removed 1 base at V and 3 bases at J, leaving 3 bases unmatched. There are 15 residues in the CDR3. CDR1 KGHSH and CDR2 LQKENI come from the germline V gene.

The genes are TRBV7-8 and TRBJ2-5; TRBD2 might be the D (6 bases). The CDR3 sequence is 14 residues long. Germline assignment: CDR1 SGHVS and CDR2 FQNEAQ. V lost 5 bases and J 3 bases, leaving 13 bases between the germline ends. The DNA for the CDR3 is TGTGCCAGCAGCCCTAGGCGGGAAGAAGAGACCCAGTACTTC. Translation: CASSPRREEETQYF.

This chain uses TRBV2 with TRBJ2-2; a weak D match, TRBD2 (5 bases). V lost 4 bases and J 0 bases, leaving 6 bases between the germline ends. Germline V gives CDR1 SNHLY, CDR2 FYNNEI. The CDR3 length is 14 residues. This CDR3 reads CASSVLANTGELFF. The CDR3 DNA reads TGTGCCAGCAGTGTACTAGCGAACACCGGGGAGCTGTTTTTT. The whole variable domain, remainder taken from reference TRBV2 and TRBJ2-2, is EPEVTQTPSHQVTQMGQEVILRCVPISNHLYFYWYRQILGQKVEFLVSFYNNEISEKSEIFDDQFSVERPDGSNFTLKIRSTKLEDSAMYFCASSVLANTGELFFGEGSRLTVL.

This clone rates as medium-sized. The rearrangement uses TRBV2 and TRBJ1-6; the D is unclear. V gave up 6 bases and J gave up 0 bases, with 9 bases separating them. Germline-derived CDR1 and CDR2 are SNHLY and FYNNEI. The CDR3 has 15 residues. The CDR3 region is CASRPQSSYNSPLHF. The CDR3 DNA sequence: TGTGCCAGCAGGCCGCAGAGCTCCTATAATTCACCCCTCCACTTT.

This chain links TRBV18 with TRBJ2-5; unclear D gene. In germline, CDR1 is KGHSH, CDR2 LQKENI. The V end lost 0 bases, the J end lost 0 bases, and 8 bases lay between the germline ends. CDR3 length equals 15 residues. Here the CDR3 reads CASSPPAAYQETQYF. CDR3 nucleotide sequence: TGTGCCAGCTCACCACCGGCGGCGTACCAAGAGACCCAGTACTTC.

V usage is TRBV11-2 and J usage is TRBJ2-3; the D is unclear. Looked up from germline, CDR1 is SGHAT and CDR2 is FQNNGV. V was shortened by 0 bases and J by 2 bases, with 15 bases between the two germline ends. CDR3 length equals 17 residues. CDR3 sequence: CASSLDPKLLLTDTQYF. CDR3 in DNA: TGTGCCAGCAGCTTAGATCCTAAGTTATTGCTCACAGATACGCAGTATTTT.

J is TRBJ2-5 and V is TRBV25-1; possibly TRBD2 for D (5 bases). This CDR3 has 15 residues. Germline CDR1 is MGHDK and CDR2 is SYGVNS. With 3 bases removed from V and 3 bases from J, the gap between germline ends came to 14 bases. The CDR3 here is CASSDARRPEETQYF. In nucleotides, the CDR3 is TGTGCCAGCAGTGACGCCCGGAGGCCAGAAGAGACCCAGTACTTC.

This sequence joins TRBV7-2 and TRBJ1-4; no clear D. The CDR3 totals 14 residues. Deletions cut 3 bases from V and 5 bases from J, with 10 bases between. Germline V lookup: CDR1 SGHTA, CDR2 FQGNSA. CDR3 sequence: CASSLGWGNEKLFF. For the CDR3, the DNA is TGTGCCAGCAGCTTGGGATGGGGAAATGAAAAACTGTTTTTT.

This chain joins TRBV7-2 and TRBJ2-3; tentatively, D is TRBD2 (6 bases). Germline V gene data show CDR1 as SGHTA and CDR2 as FQGNSA. The CDR3 extends over 15 amino acids. Trimming pared 4 bases from V and 6 bases from J, leaving 17 bases between. The chain's CDR3 is CASSSLTGSVDTQYF. The CDR3 DNA reads TGTGCCAGCAGCTCCCTGACCGGGAGCGTGGATACGCAGTATTTT.

This clone was picked up one time. V is TRBV7-6 and J is TRBJ2-1; D remains unclear. CDR1 is SGHVS and CDR2 is FNYEAQ in the germline V gene. Trimming removed 0 bases at V and 10 bases at J, with 4 bases between. The CDR3 is 11 amino acids. CDR3 protein: CASSLAKEQFF. In DNA, the CDR3 is TGTGCCAGCAGCTTAGCAAAAGAGCAGTTCTTC.

This chain uses TRBV7-2 with TRBJ2-5; D is possibly TRBD1 or TRBD2 (5 bases each). V was shortened by 0 bases and J by 5 bases, with 7 bases between the two germline ends. CDR1 SGHTA and CDR2 FQGNSA come from the germline V gene. There are 13 residues in the CDR3. Here the CDR3 DNA reads TGTGCCAGCAGCTTAGCAGGGACGGAGACCCAGTACTTC. Translated, it gives CASSLAGTETQYF. Full variable domain (remainder filled in from reference TRBV7-2 and TRBJ2-5): GAGVSQSPSNKVTEKGKDVELRCDPISGHTALYWYRQSLGQGLEFLIYFQGNSAPDKSGLPSDRFSAERTGGSVSTLTIQRTQQEDSAVYLCASSLAGTETQYFGPGTRLLVL.

The chain joins TRBV7-2 to TRBJ2-1, with D possibly TRBD2 on 6 matching bases. The CDR3 is made up of 16 amino acids. V lost 1 base and J 2 bases, leaving 12 bases between the germline ends. In germline, CDR1 is SGHTA, CDR2 FQGNSA. CDR3 nucleotide sequence: TGTGCCAGCAGCTTAGTAAGACTAGTAACCTACAATGAGCAGTTCTTC. It yields the protein CASSLVRLVTYNEQFF.